The 21 T cell receptor beta chains reported below all come from one sample, sequenced in a study of blood T cell repertoires in COVID-19. Assay: immunoSEQ multiplex PCR; the TCRdb copy retains only in-frame clones and omits some. The table lists approximately 350,000 clones, 80% to 90% of them singletons, with roughly 1% in the top ten. What was sequenced was PBMCs or T cells enriched from blood (not recorded which). Source of these receptors: a young man who had recovered from COVID-19.

The V and J genes are TRBV10-2 and TRBJ1-6, with D perhaps TRBD1 (6 bases). The V end was cut by 4 bases, the J end by 9 bases, with 19 bases between. CDR3 length equals 16 residues. Germline V gene data show CDR1 as WSHSY and CDR2 as SAAADI. The CDR3 region is CASSAGDLSRTSPLHF. The CDR3 coding sequence is TGCGCCAGCAGTGCAGGGGATTTGTCCCGAACTTCACCCCTCCACTTT.

This sequence joins TRBV5-5 and TRBJ1-5, with TRBD1 identical over 7 bases. J gave up 14 bases and V 4 bases, and 9 bases lay outside the gene matches. This CDR3 has 12 residues. Germline lookup yields CDR1 SGHKS and CDR2 YYEKEE (reference sequence). The CDR3 sequence is CASSISSGTEHF. CDR3 bases: TGTGCCAGCAGCATATCCTCCGGGACAGAGCATTTT.

The chain employs TRBV6-5 and TRBJ2-7; TRBD2 matches 8 bases. This CDR3 is built from 15 residues. The V gene end was trimmed by 0 bases and the J gene end by 2 bases; junction bases not matched to a gene: 3. Germline lookup yields CDR1 MNHEY and CDR2 SVGAGI. The CDR3 DNA reads as TGTGCCAGCAGTTACTCCAGCGGGAGCACCTACGAGCAGTACTTC. Translated, it gives CASSYSSGSTYEQYF.

A single count supports this clone. The chain recombines TRBV28 with TRBJ1-5; D gene ambiguous. The CDR3 contains 15 residues. The V and J ends lost 3 bases and 1 base respectively, with 10 bases between them. CDR1 is MDHEN and CDR2 is SYDVKM in the germline V gene. The CDR3, as DNA: TGTGCCAGCAGTTTCCCGGTTTCCAGCAATCAGCCCCAGCATTTT. Its protein is CASSFPVSSNQPQHF.

The chain carries TRBV18 and TRBJ1-2; no reliable D call. V gave up 3 bases and J gave up 4 bases, with 15 bases separating them. The CDR3 consists of 15 residues. The germline V gene encodes CDR1 KGHSH and CDR2 LQKENI. CDR3 sequence (DNA): TGTGCCAGCTCACCGGACTCCGCCAACCTCTATGGCTACACCTTC. As protein: CASSPDSANLYGYTF.

Comments on this clone: One junction end disagrees with the germline gene, perhaps due to a read error. The chain carries TRBV5-6 and TRBJ1-4; D not certain. Per the germline V gene, CDR1 is SGHDT and CDR2 is YYEEEE. The CDR3 is 17 residues long. As DNA, the CDR3 is TGTGCCAGCGGCTTGGATCGGGGATTCGGATTTCGTGAAAAACTGTTTTTT. Translated, it gives CASGLDRGFGFREKLFF.

This chain uses TRBV24-1 with TRBJ2-1, with 7 bases lining up with TRBD1. The length of the CDR3 is 17 residues. Unmatched junction bases numbered 7, after V lost 0 bases and J lost 3 bases. Germline V gene data show CDR1 as KGHDR and CDR2 as SFDVKD. CDR3 bases: TGTGCCACCAGTGATTTGGCCCGGGACAGCCACTACAATGAGCAGTTCTTC. Protein sequence: CATSDLARDSHYNEQFF.

CDR3 sequence (DNA): TGTGCCAGCAGCCAAGATGCGGGGGGCAATCAGCCCCAGCATTTT. Protein sequence: CASSQDAGGNQPQHF. J is TRBJ1-5 and V is TRBV4-2, with D perhaps matching TRBD1 (5 bases). The germline CDR1 and CDR2 sequences are LGHNA and YNFKEQ. CDR3 length: 15 residues. V shed 0 bases and J shed 2 bases, with 8 bases lying between them.

The CDR3: CAISEALRDRQNYGYTF. CDR3 DNA: TGTGCCATCAGTGAGGCCCTCCGGGACAGGCAAAACTATGGCTACACCTTC. The V and J genes are TRBV10-3 and TRBJ1-2; 8 positions match TRBD1. The V gene's germline CDR1 is ENHRY and CDR2 SYGVKD. The J segment lost 2 bases and the V segment lost 2 bases, leaving 10 bases of the junction unmatched. The CDR3 contains 17 residues.

The chain uses TRBV11-2 and TRBJ1-1, with 7 bases fitting TRBD1. J was trimmed by 3 bases and V by 5 bases; bases with no gene match: 9. Germline V gene lookup returns CDR1 SGHAT and CDR2 FQNNGV. The CDR3 totals 15 residues. CDR3 DNA sequence: TGTGCCAGCAGCCCACGCAGACAGGGCTACACTGAAGCTTTCTTT. Translated: CASSPRRQGYTEAFF.

The chain carries TRBV5-1 and TRBJ2-7; the match to TRBD2 covers 11 bases. V shed 6 bases and J 2 bases; nucleotides not matched to a gene: 13. CDR1 SGHRS and CDR2 YFSETQ come from the germline V gene. The CDR3 runs to 17 residues. This chain's CDR3 is CASKDTQGLAATYEQYF. DNA for the CDR3: TGCGCCAGCAAGGATACCCAGGGACTAGCGGCCACCTACGAGCAGTACTTC.

The chain links TRBV18 to TRBJ2-1; 7 positions agree with TRBD2. Unmatched junction bases numbered 18, after V lost 8 bases and J lost 2 bases. Germline values: CDR1 KGHSH, CDR2 LQKENI. This CDR3 region has 18 residues. CDR3 nucleotides: TGTGCCAGCAATCCGCGGGGTGCGGGGGAAGTTGCCTACAATGAGCAGTTCTTC. Its protein product is CASNPRGAGEVAYNEQFF.

The chain carries TRBV5-1 and TRBJ2-1; 9 positions agree with TRBD2. V gave up 0 bases and J gave up 10 bases; unmatched junction bases: 11. The CDR3 runs to 16 residues. Per the germline V gene, CDR1 is SGHRS and CDR2 is YFSETQ. In nucleotides, the CDR3 is TGCGCCAGCAGCTTGGGTAGTAGCGGGGGAATAGGGGAGCAGTTCTTC. Its translation is CASSLGSSGGIGEQFF.

The chain joins TRBV4-1 to TRBJ1-2; D possibly corresponds to TRBD1 (5 bases). The V end was cut by 1 base, the J end by 3 bases, with 9 bases between. The CDR3 covers 14 residues. From germline, CDR1 is MGHRA and CDR2 YSYEKL. CDR3 protein: CASSQAGHYYGYTF. The CDR3, as DNA: TGCGCCAGCAGCCAAGCCGGACACTACTATGGCTACACCTTC.

This sequence joins TRBV7-9 and TRBJ2-7; 9 bases are a match to TRBD1. The CDR3 extends over 15 amino acids. J lost 4 bases, V lost 4 bases, and 8 bases had no gene match. Germline CDR1 SEHNR, CDR2 FQNEAQ (reference sequence). The CDR3 sequence is CASSSNRTGDYEQYF. The CDR3, as DNA: TGTGCCAGCAGCTCTAACAGGACAGGGGATTACGAGCAGTACTTC.

The chain links TRBV6-5 to TRBJ1-4; no reliable D call. Germline loops: CDR1 MNHEY, CDR2 SVGAGI. This CDR3 is 15 amino acids long. The V end was cut by 2 bases, the J end by 3 bases, with 10 bases between. The CDR3 bases are TGTGCCAGCAGTTACCGCAGCACAGCTAATGAAAAACTGTTTTTT. It translates to CASSYRSTANEKLFF.

The genes are TRBV3-1 (or the pseudogene TRBV3-2) and TRBJ1-5, with no clear D. Trimming stripped 5 bases from V and 1 base from J, with 9 bases between. CDR1 is LGHDT, CDR2 YNNKEL, per germline (reference sequence). This CDR3 is built from 14 residues. In nucleotides, the CDR3 is TGTGCCAGCAGCGCGACACTCAGCAATCAGCCCCAGCATTTT. It encodes CASSATLSNQPQHF.

The chain carries TRBV11-2 and TRBJ1-1; a weak D match, TRBD1 (5 bases). V lost 5 bases to trimming and J lost 4 bases, with 14 bases between them. Germline-derived CDR1 and CDR2 are SGHAT and FQNNGV. This CDR3 comprises 14 residues. In DNA form, the CDR3 reads TGTGCCAGCAGCCCCCCAGGGTGGGGCACTGAAGCTTTCTTT. Its protein product is CASSPPGWGTEAFF.

The genes are TRBV5-6 and TRBJ2-5; perhaps TRBD2 as D (5 bases). The CDR3 length is 13 residues. CDR1 SGHDT and CDR2 YYEEEE come from the germline V gene. V dropped 2 bases and J dropped 5 bases, with 10 bases sitting between them. The CDR3 is CASSLLRAETQYF. The CDR3 bases are TGTGCCAGCAGCTTATTGAGGGCCGAGACCCAGTACTTC.

The V and J genes are TRBV4-1 and TRBJ2-1, with 8 bases fitting TRBD1. This CDR3 spans 16 amino acids. With 3 bases clipped from V and 4 bases from J, the junction kept 8 bases outside the gene matches. Germline lookup yields CDR1 MGHRA and CDR2 YSYEKL. The CDR3 region is CASSHVRDRLYNEQFF. Here the CDR3 DNA reads TGCGCCAGCAGCCATGTCCGGGACAGGCTGTACAATGAGCAGTTCTTC.

The chain combines TRBV5-8 with TRBJ2-3; weak D call: TRBD2 (5 bases). The CDR3 is made up of 16 amino acids. Germline-derived CDR1 and CDR2 are SGHTS and YDEGEE. Trimming stripped 0 bases from V and 6 bases from J, with 17 bases between. CDR3 bases: TGTGCCAGCAGCTTGGGTGGGAGCGGCGTGGTTGATACGCAGTATTTT. It codes for CASSLGGSGVVDTQYF. The full variable domain, rest sourced from reference TRBV5-8 and TRBJ2-3, is EAGVTQSPTHLIKTRGQQATLRCSPISGHTSVYWYQQALGLGLQFLLWYDEGEERNRGNFPPRFSGRQFPNYSSELNVNALELEDSALYLCASSLGGSGVVDTQYFGPGTRLTVL.